Listed here are 29 T cell receptor beta chains from one sample, sequenced in a study of blood T cell repertoires in COVID-19. Repertoires were generated with immunoSEQ multiplex PCR, while TCRdb's copy carries only in-frame clones and drops some. This sample has around 200,000 clones, with roughly 90% found just once. Sequencing was performed on peripheral blood. The receptors were sampled from a man aged 18-30 years with active or convalescent COVID-19.

J is TRBJ1-1 and V is TRBV11-1; D ambiguous. V lost 1 base and J lost 5, with 11 bases in between. The CDR3 loop spans 14 amino acids. Germline lookup yields CDR1 SGHAT and CDR2 FQDESV (reference sequence). CDR3 loop: CASSLGGEITEAFF. CDR3 sequence (DNA): TGTGCCAGCAGCTTAGGGGGAGAAATTACTGAAGCTTTCTTT.

V and J are TRBV5-6 and TRBJ2-7; 9 bases are shared with TRBD1. V lost 4 bases to trimming and J lost 0 bases; unmatched junction nucleotides: 5. The germline V gene encodes CDR1 SGHDT and CDR2 YYEEEE. The CDR3 extends over 15 amino acids. The CDR3 sequence: CASSIGTGFSYEQYF. The DNA of the CDR3 is TGTGCCAGCAGCATCGGGACAGGGTTCTCCTACGAGCAGTACTTC.

This clone was counted a single time. The chain carries TRBV4-3 and TRBJ1-2; D gene uncertain. The V end lost 0 bases, the J end lost 0 bases, and 5 bases lay between the germline ends. Germline CDR1 reads LGHNA; CDR2 reads YSLEER. The CDR3 spans 14 residues. CDR3 region: CASSQDQTNYGYTF. In DNA form, the CDR3 reads TGCGCCAGCAGCCAAGACCAAACTAACTATGGCTACACCTTC.

This chain connects TRBV28 to TRBJ2-6; 7 bases agree with TRBD1. The CDR3 runs to 15 residues. The J segment lost 2 bases and the V segment lost 5 bases, leaving 3 bases of the junction unmatched. Germline values: CDR1 MDHEN, CDR2 SYDVKM. The CDR3 DNA sequence: TGTGCCAGCAGTCTTACAGGGGCTGGGGCCAACGTCCTGACTTTC. This translates into CASSLTGAGANVLTF.

The chain employs TRBV4-1 and TRBJ1-5, with D possibly matching TRBD1 (5 bases). Trimming left V 0 bases short and J 0 bases short, with 6 bases between. This CDR3 is 15 amino acids long. Per germline, CDR1 MGHRA and CDR2 YSYEKL. The CDR3 nucleotides are TGCGCCAGCAGCCAAGACGGGGGTAGCAATCAGCCCCAGCATTTT. Translated: CASSQDGGSNQPQHF.

The CDR3 bases are TGTGCCAGCAGCTCAGGACTAGCGGGAAACTCCTACAATGAGCAGTTCTTC. This gives the protein CASSSGLAGNSYNEQFF. This chain links TRBV2 with TRBJ2-1, with 12 nucleotides matching TRBD2. V lost 6 bases to trimming and J lost 0 bases; unmatched junction nucleotides: 6. CDR3 size: 17 residues. Germline assignment: CDR1 SNHLY and CDR2 FYNNEI.

The CDR3 DNA is TGTGCCAGCTCCTTAGAGGGTGGAACCGGGGAGCTGTTTTTT. It encodes CASSLEGGTGELFF. This chain links TRBV6-5 with TRBJ2-2, with D possibly matching TRBD2 (5 bases). The V gene lost 8 bases and the J gene lost 5 bases, with 15 bases spanning the gap. This CDR3 is 14 amino acids long. Germline-derived CDR1 and CDR2 are MNHEY and SVGAGI.

CDR3 DNA: TGCGCCAGCAGCTTCGGTAGCGTAAGCTCCTACGAGCAGTACTTC. It specifies CASSFGSVSSYEQYF. The J gene is TRBJ2-7, the V gene TRBV5-1; D is possibly TRBD2 (5 bases). Germline V CDR1 and CDR2: SGHRS, YFSETQ. Trimming took 2 bases from V and 0 from J, leaving 12 bases between them. The CDR3 runs to 15 residues.

The chain combines TRBV28 with TRBJ1-3; 9 nucleotides agree with TRBD1. The ends lost 7 bases at V and 6 bases at J; junction bases unmatched: 13. The CDR3 is made up of 16 amino acids. Germline loops: CDR1 MDHEN, CDR2 SYDVKM. The CDR3 is CASNSDVRTGVNTIYF. In nucleotides, the CDR3 is TGTGCCAGCAATTCCGATGTAAGGACAGGGGTAAACACCATATATTTT.

The genes are TRBV5-6 and TRBJ1-2; D not certain. With 3 bases removed from V and 8 bases from J, the gap between germline ends came to 11 bases. The CDR3 sequence is 12 residues long. Per germline, CDR1 SGHDT and CDR2 YYEEEE. CDR3 residues: CASSSTFRGYTF. The CDR3 DNA follows: TGTGCCAGCAGCTCCACCTTCCGGGGCTACACCTTC.

The chain recombines TRBV3-1 (or the pseudogene TRBV3-2) with TRBJ2-1, with 12 bases fitting TRBD2. CDR1 is LGHDT, CDR2 YNNKEL, per germline (reference sequence). With 8 bases clipped from V and 7 bases from J, the junction kept 6 bases outside the gene matches. The CDR3 is 14 amino acids. The CDR3 is CASETSGSLNEQFF. The CDR3, as DNA: TGTGCCAGCGAGACTAGCGGGAGTCTGAATGAGCAGTTCTTC.

This sequence joins TRBV9 and TRBJ2-2, with TRBD2 matching over 9 bases. Germline-derived CDR1 and CDR2 are SGDLS and YYNGEE. Trimming took 5 bases from V and 6 from J; bases not matched to a gene: 8. The CDR3 contains 15 residues. CDR3 protein: CASSGASGMSGELFF. CDR3 nucleotide sequence: TGTGCCAGCAGTGGGGCTAGCGGGATGTCCGGGGAGCTGTTTTTT.

The chain recombines TRBV2 with TRBJ2-3; TRBD1 agrees at 10 bases. Germline V gene sequence: CDR1 SNHLY, CDR2 FYNNEI. J gave up 8 bases and V 1 base, and 15 bases lay outside the gene matches. This CDR3 comprises 18 residues. Here the CDR3 reads CASSEGKPGQGPRLTQYF. The CDR3 DNA reads TGTGCCAGCAGTGAAGGGAAACCGGGACAGGGGCCCCGGCTTACGCAGTATTTT.

This clone appeared once. The chain uses TRBV24-1 and TRBJ1-5; perhaps TRBD1 as D (6 bases). Germline values: CDR1 KGHDR, CDR2 SFDVKD. The CDR3 has 16 amino acids. Trimming removed 3 bases from V and 7 bases from J, with 18 bases in between. Here the CDR3 DNA reads TGTGCCACCAGTGATGCAGGGCCAGGGGTGTGGCAGCCCCAGCATTTT. Protein product: CATSDAGPGVWQPQHF.

The V gene is TRBV12-3 or TRBV12-4, the J gene TRBJ1-1; D is uncertain. Between the trimmed V and J ends, which lost 2 bases and 1 base, there was a span of 5 bases. The CDR3 has 13 residues. CDR3 region: CASSLQENTEAFF. As DNA, the CDR3 is TGTGCCAGCAGTTTACAGGAGAACACTGAAGCTTTCTTT.

This clone was found once. The chain employs TRBV3-1 (or the pseudogene TRBV3-2) and TRBJ2-7, with D uncertain. Germline V gene lookup returns CDR1 LGHDT and CDR2 YNNKEL (reference sequence). CDR3 length: 14 residues. V lost 0 bases, J lost 8 bases, and 14 bases lay in between. CDR3 loop: CASSQDLGSRKQYF. The CDR3 DNA reads as TGTGCCAGCAGCCAAGATCTGGGCAGTAGAAAGCAGTACTTC.

The V call is TRBV29-1, the J call TRBJ1-1, with TRBD1 matching 9 bases. This CDR3 comprises 13 residues. Germline CDR1 SQVTM, CDR2 ANQGSEA. Losses at the gene ends were 7 bases for V and 1 base for J; bases not matched to a gene: 4. CDR3: CSAKTGGNTEAFF. The CDR3 DNA follows: TGCAGCGCTAAGACAGGGGGGAACACTGAAGCTTTCTTT. Full variable domain (remainder filled in from reference TRBV29-1 and TRBJ1-1): SAVISQKPSRDICQRGTSLTIQCQVDSQVTMMFWYRQQPGQSLTLIATANQGSEATYESGFVIDKFPISRPNLTFSTLTVSNMSPEDSSIYLCSAKTGGNTEAFFGQGTRLTVV.

The V gene is TRBV15, the J gene TRBJ1-4; perhaps TRBD1 as D (5 bases). The germline V gene has CDR1 LNHNV and CDR2 YYDKDF (reference sequence). The V gene lost 0 bases and the J gene lost 5 bases, with 16 bases spanning the gap. This CDR3 is built from 17 residues. The CDR3 DNA is TGTGCCACCAGCAGAGATATTATGACAGCGGGGAATGAAAAACTGTTTTTT. This codes for CATSRDIMTAGNEKLFF.

This chain uses TRBV3-1 (or the pseudogene TRBV3-2) with TRBJ2-3, with 8 bases lining up with TRBD1. Germline CDR1 and CDR2: LGHDT and YNNKEL (reference sequence). The J segment lost 2 bases and the V segment lost 4 bases, leaving 8 bases of the junction unmatched. There are 16 residues in the CDR3. Here the CDR3 DNA reads TGTGCCAGCAGCCCCAGACAGGGGAGTGCCACAGATACGCAGTATTTT. Protein product: CASSPRQGSATDTQYF.

The chain employs TRBV10-2 and TRBJ1-5; D not certain. This CDR3 is 13 amino acids long. Trimming took 6 bases from V and 7 from J, leaving 13 bases between them. Germline lookup yields CDR1 WSHSY and CDR2 SAAADI. CDR3 region: CASRGDSGQPQHF. The CDR3 nucleotides are TGCGCCAGCAGGGGAGACTCAGGCCAGCCCCAGCATTTT.

The J gene is TRBJ1-1, the V gene TRBV4-3; TRBD1 is a possible D gene (6 bases). The CDR3 covers 16 residues. Germline assignment: CDR1 LGHNA and CDR2 YSLEER. V was clipped by 0 bases and J by 1 base, with 12 bases between them. The CDR3 protein is CASSQDLMDRNTEAFF. CDR3 DNA: TGCGCCAGCAGCCAAGATCTGATGGACAGGAACACTGAAGCTTTCTTT.

This chain links TRBV5-5 with TRBJ2-3; 7 nucleotides agree with TRBD2. The germline gives CDR1 SGHKS, CDR2 YYEKEE (reference sequence). This CDR3 is 16 amino acids long. Trimming at V came to 0 bases and at J to 2 bases, leaving 6 bases not matched to a gene. CDR3 loop: CASSLGPAGHTDTQYF. The DNA for the CDR3 is TGTGCCAGCAGCTTGGGGCCAGCGGGGCACACAGATACGCAGTATTTT. Drawing the rest from reference TRBV5-5 and TRBJ2-3, the complete variable domain is DAGVTQSPTHLIKTRGQQVTLRCSPISGHKSVSWYQQVLGQGPQFIFQYYEKEERGRGNFPDRFSARQFPNYSSELNVNALLLGDSALYLCASSLGPAGHTDTQYFGPGTRLTVL.

The chain has TRBV29-1 and TRBJ1-2; D uncertain. CDR3 size: 14 residues. V was cut by 0 bases and J by 8 bases, with 16 bases left in between. Germline assignment: CDR1 SQVTM and CDR2 ANQGSEA. The CDR3 DNA follows: TGCAGCGTTGAAGATCGAAGGGAAGGAGGCGGCTACACCTTC. Encoded protein: CSVEDRREGGGYTF.

The chain links TRBV7-2 to TRBJ2-1; tentatively, D is TRBD2 (6 bases). V was trimmed by 3 bases and J by 7 bases, leaving 19 bases between them. In germline, CDR1 is SGHTA, CDR2 FQGNSA. The CDR3 is 16 residues long. For the CDR3, the DNA is TGTGCCAGCAGCTTTAGTATTGCGGGACCGGGGAATGAGCAGTTCTTC. Translation: CASSFSIAGPGNEQFF.

The rearrangement uses TRBV29-1 and TRBJ1-1; 7 nucleotides line up with TRBD1. This CDR3 has 11 residues. Losses at the gene ends were 6 bases for V and 11 bases for J; bases not matched to a gene: 9. From germline, CDR1 is SQVTM and CDR2 ANQGSEA. The CDR3 bases are TGCAGCGTGGAGGGGGCGTTTGGGGCTTTCTTT. Its translation: CSVEGAFGAFF.

This chain connects TRBV5-1 to TRBJ1-2; D perhaps matches TRBD1 (5 bases). The V gene's germline CDR1 is SGHRS and CDR2 YFSETQ. This CDR3 has 13 amino acids. V was clipped by 4 bases and J by 8 bases, with 15 bases between them. The CDR3 DNA follows: TGCGCCAGCAGCCCCGAACAGGCTTTGGGCTACACCTTC. It specifies CASSPEQALGYTF.

The chain links TRBV19 to TRBJ2-1, with D possibly being TRBD2 (6 bases). CDR3 length: 12 residues. Germline V CDR1 and CDR2: LNHDA, SQIVND (reference sequence). With 7 bases removed from V and 5 bases from J, the gap between germline ends came to 9 bases. Written as DNA, the CDR3 is TGTGCCAGTACCGGCGGGAACAATGAGCAGTTCTTC. Amino acids: CASTGGNNEQFF. Full variable domain (rest looked up from reference TRBV19 and TRBJ2-1): DGGITQSPKYLFRKEGQNVTLSCEQNLNHDAMYWYRQDPGQGLRLIYYSQIVNDFQKGDIAEGYSVSREKKESFPLTVTSAQKNPTAFYLCASTGGNNEQFFGPGTRLTVL.

The chain is built from TRBV5-6 and TRBJ1-5; 7 bases match TRBD1. The CDR3 consists of 16 residues. The V gene's germline CDR1 is SGHDT and CDR2 YYEEEE. The junction had 9 bases not matched to a gene; V was cut back by 3 bases and J by 3 bases. The CDR3 DNA reads TGTGCCAGCAGCTCAAAGGGACAGACGTTCAATCAGCCCCAGCATTTT. Translating gives CASSSKGQTFNQPQHF.

The chain links TRBV5-1 to TRBJ2-7; the match to TRBD1 covers 8 bases. CDR1 SGHRS and CDR2 YFSETQ come from the germline V gene. V gave up 4 bases and J gave up 4 bases; unmatched junction bases: 7. There are 14 residues in the CDR3. The CDR3 sequence is CASSIGQGLYEQYF. The CDR3 DNA follows: TGCGCCAGCAGCATCGGACAGGGATTGTACGAGCAGTACTTC.